This TCR beta chain was sequenced in a study of blood T cell repertoires in COVID-19 (TCRdb year 2020). About the investigation overall: The collaborator samples originated in the United States, Italy and Spain and spanned the acute and convalescent phases of COVID-19. The prospective study material was composed of cDNA or gDNA derived from T cells, B-cell-depleted T cells, or PBMCs. The dataset comprised deeply sampled blood TCRbeta repertoires from subjects exposed to, actively infected with, or recovered from COVID-19. The repertoires were made available in a free public database intended to serve as a resource for research on the immune response to SARS-CoV-2. The samples were drawn from the first 160 participants of the ongoing ImmuneRACE study and from more than 1,000 subjects provided by 6 global collaborators. A de-identified subject ID, COVID-19 status, age in years and sex were almost always included in the sample metadata. Where HLA class I and class II types were available, the types were taken from metadata supplied by the sample provider, not from assay-based typing.

Study-wide findings and limitations: The amount of clinical and demographic metadata varied by source and participant and was provided uncurated.

The collaborating institutions used their own protocols to collect whole blood in K2EDTA tubes. For TCRbeta analysis, collaborator samples were shipped as frozen whole blood, as isolated PBMCs, or as DNA extracted from either sample type. As concerns this clone: No cognate antigen has been identified for it. The sample holds no much larger clone one base away, and base qualities are not on file.

TCRbeta CDR3 regions were amplified from genomic DNA using the immunoSEQ Assay, a bias-controlled multiplex PCR. The authors processed their data as follows. Within the assay, amplification of reference gene primers was used to estimate how many nucleated cells each sample contained. To quantify the absolute abundance of each unique TCRbeta CDR3 rearrangement, sequence reads were collapsed and filtered. For each sample, productive Simpson clonality was calculated as the square root of Simpson's diversity index across productive rearrangements. TCRdb took this table from immuneACCESS and kept in-frame rearrangements with V and J called. Such tables lack part of the clones; where checked against another copy, unresolved V genes explain under half of the gap, and the rest is unexplained. The V and J calls and clone size were taken over from that table, and D and trimming were inferred from the DNA. A total of roughly 14,000 clones appear in this sample, approximately 88% of them only once. Roughly 17% of the sample rests with the top ten.

Sequencing was done on a sample of peripheral blood. The receptor was isolated from a human donor with active COVID-19. The donor label of this sample is uncertain.

The DNA sequence follows: TGCGCCAGCAGCTTGGCCTGGGACAGTAATTACGAGCAGTACTTC. This codes for CASSLAWDSNYEQYF. The chain links TRBV5-1 with TRBJ2-7; TRBD1 matches 7 bases in the middle. Based on the germline V gene, the CDR1 and CDR2 sequences are SGHRS and YFSETQ. The junction shows trimming of 0 bases on V and 4 bases on J, and the gene matches do not reach 7 bases of it. The CDR3 numbers 15 residues from cysteine through phenylalanine. The sequence is cut down to CDR3 DNA, 45 bases in frame from base 1.